The clone carrying this T cell receptor (beta chain) appeared many times. This CDR3 comprises 15 residues. Trimming cost V 4 bases and J 1 base; bases outside gene matches: 2. The germline V gene has CDR1 SGHDT and CDR2 YYEEEE. TCRdb recomputed calls from the 5' RACE reads with MiXCR, one row per CDR3 protein. Counted here are tens of thousands of distinct CDR3 sequences, 9% to 15% occurring once; the ten biggest clones make up over 1.5%. These data originate in a study of early T cells in non-severe SARS-CoV-2 infection. Study context: Unsorted whole-blood RNA was sequenced in bulk, leaving chains unpaired.

The receptor's source is an adult who was a healthcare worker with PCR-confirmed SARS-CoV-2 infection or an uninfected control (not recorded which). The chain employs TRBV5-6 and TRBJ2-7; TRBD2 matches 13 bases. Sequencing input: whole blood. This chain's CDR3 is CASSGLAGVSYEQYF. CDR3 DNA: TGTGCCAGCAGCGGACTAGCGGGGGTTTCCTACGAGCAGTACTTC.